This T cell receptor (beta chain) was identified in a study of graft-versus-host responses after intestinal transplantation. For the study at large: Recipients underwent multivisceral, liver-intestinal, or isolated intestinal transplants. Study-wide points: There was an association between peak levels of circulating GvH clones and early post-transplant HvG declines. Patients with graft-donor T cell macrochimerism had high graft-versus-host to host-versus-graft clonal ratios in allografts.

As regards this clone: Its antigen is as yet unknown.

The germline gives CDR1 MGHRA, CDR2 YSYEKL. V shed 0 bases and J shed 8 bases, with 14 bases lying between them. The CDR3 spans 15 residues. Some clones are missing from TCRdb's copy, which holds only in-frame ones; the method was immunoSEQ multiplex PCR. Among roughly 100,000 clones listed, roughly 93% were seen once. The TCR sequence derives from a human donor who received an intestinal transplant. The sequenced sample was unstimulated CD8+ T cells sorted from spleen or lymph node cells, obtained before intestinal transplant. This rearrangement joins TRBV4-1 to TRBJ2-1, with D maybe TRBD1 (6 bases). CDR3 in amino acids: CASSQDGGLGDEQFF. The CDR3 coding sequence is TGCGCCAGCAGCCAAGATGGGGGCCTAGGGGATGAGCAGTTCTTC.